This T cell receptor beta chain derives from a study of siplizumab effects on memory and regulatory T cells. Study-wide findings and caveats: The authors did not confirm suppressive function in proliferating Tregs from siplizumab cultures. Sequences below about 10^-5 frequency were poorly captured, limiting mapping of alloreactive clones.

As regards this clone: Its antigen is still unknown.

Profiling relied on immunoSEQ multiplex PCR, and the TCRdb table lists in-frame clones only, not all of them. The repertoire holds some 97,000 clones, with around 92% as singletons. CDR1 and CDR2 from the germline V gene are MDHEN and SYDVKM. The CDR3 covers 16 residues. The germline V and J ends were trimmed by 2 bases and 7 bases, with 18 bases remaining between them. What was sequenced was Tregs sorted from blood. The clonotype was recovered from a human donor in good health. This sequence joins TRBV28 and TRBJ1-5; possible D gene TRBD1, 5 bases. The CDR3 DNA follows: TGTGCCAGCAGTTTAATCACGGCCTCCCAGGGACAGCCCCAGCATTTT. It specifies CASSLITASQGQPQHF.